This T cell receptor beta chain was captured in a study of T-cell memory formation after mild COVID-19. TCRdb ran MiXCR on the 5' RACE reads and lists one entry per CDR3 protein. The sample gives about 320,000 distinct CDR3 sequences, roughly 13% of which show up once; around 23% is in the top ten. Germline V gene sequence: CDR1 SGHTA, CDR2 FQGTGA. Trimming shortened V by 4 bases and J by 0 bases, and 13 bases separated the two germline ends. The CDR3 loop spans 16 amino acids. This clonotype was observed a few times. The TCR was taken from a man younger than 35 who had mild COVID-19 (a few samples of this study predate the infection). Cell type and time point are not known. Sequencing was performed on PBMCs or a T cell subset sorted from them (not recorded which). The V call is TRBV7-3, the J call TRBJ2-1; D may be TRBD2 (5 bases). The CDR3 reads CASSSTSGSSYNEQFF. DNA for the CDR3: TGTGCCAGCAGCTCTACCTCGGGGAGCTCCTACAATGAGCAGTTCTTC.